A selection of T cell receptor beta chains follows, all from one sample in a study of T cell repertoires in cytomegalovirus infection. No antigens are known for them. TCRdb fed the reads into MiXCR, producing one record per CDR3 protein. The data hold some 500,000 distinct CDR3 sequences, with more than 30% observed a single time. The material was cultured PBMCs, obtained from culture after CMV antigen stimulation. The receptors were sampled from a human donor in good health (CMV status not recorded). Some clones in this sample may be carry-over from other donors' samples. The CDR3 runs from the conserved cysteine through the conserved F or W. The D gene is left open where the match is weak. Rows may omit the clone size; those that give it use once, few, many or a size class.

d_gene	v_gene	abundance	j_gene	CDR3nt	CDR3aa
TRBD1	TRBV10-3	few	TRBJ2-1	TGTGCCATCAGATCCGGGACAGGGAGCCCCGAGCAGTTCTTC	CAIRSGTGSPEQFF
NA	TRBV6-1	few	TRBJ2-7	TGTGCCAGCAGTTATGCGGGAATCGCCTACGAGCAGTACTTC	CASSYAGIAYEQYF
NA	TRBV10-3	NA	TRBJ2-5	TGTGCCATCAGTGATGACCATCAAGAGACCCAGTACTTC	CAISDDHQETQYF
NA	TRBV7-6	NA	TRBJ1-5	TGTGCCAGCAGCCCCCTAGGGATCGCTGAGCCCCAGCATTTT	CASSPLGIAEPQHF
NA	TRBV6-1	few	TRBJ1-5	TGTGCCAGCAAATACATCGGGGATTATCAGCCCCAGCATTTT	CASKYIGDYQPQHF
NA	TRBV7-9	NA	TRBJ2-5	TGTGCCAGCAGCCCGAGACCGGGACGGGAACAAACATCGAGAACCCAGTACTTC	CASSPRPGREQTSRTQYF
TRBD1	TRBV12-3/TRBV12-4	few	TRBJ1-5	TGTGCCAGCACCCCGGACAGGGGAGGCAATCAGCCCCAGCATTTT	CASTPDRGGNQPQHF
NA	TRBV7-2	NA	TRBJ2-2	TGTGCCAGCAGCTTCGGGAAGTGGTCCACCGGGGAGCTGTTTTTT	CASSFGKWSTGELFF
NA	TRBV7-2	few	TRBJ1-4	TGTGCCAGCAGCTTATGGGTTACTAATGAAAAACTGTTTTTT	CASSLWVTNEKLFF
NA	TRBV6-1	NA	TRBJ1-1	TGTGCCAGCAGGGGATGGACTGAAGCTTTCTTT	CASRGWTEAFF
TRBD1	TRBV6-6	NA	TRBJ1-6	TGTGCCAGCAGTTATCCGGGACAGGATTGGTCACCCCTCCACTTT	CASSYPGQDWSPLHF
NA	TRBV6-6	NA	TRBJ2-1	TGTGCCAGCAGTTACGCCCGAGTCCCCTACAATGAGCAGTTCTTC	CASSYARVPYNEQFF
NA	TRBV12-5	NA	TRBJ2-3	TGTGCTAGTGGAGGGCCTTCAGATACGCAGTATTTT	CASGGPSDTQYF
NA	TRBV20-1	NA	TRBJ1-1	TGCAGTGCTAGTAGGGGCTACGCTTTCTTT	CSASRGYAFF
TRBD2	TRBV7-2	few	TRBJ2-7	TGTGCCAGCAGCCTCGGGACTACTAGCTCCTACGAGCAGTACTTC	CASSLGTTSSYEQYF
NA	TRBV27	NA	TRBJ2-5	TGTGCCAGCAGTCAGCCGGGGACACGGGGTCTGGAGACCCAGTACTTC	CASSQPGTRGLETQYF
TRBD1	TRBV19	once	TRBJ1-1	TGTGCCAGTGCCGGGACAGGGGGCACTGAAGCTTTCTTT	CASAGTGGTEAFF
TRBD1	TRBV7-3	few	TRBJ1-1	TGTGCCAGCAGCTTATCAGCCGACAGGGGGTATGAAGCTTTCTTT	CASSLSADRGYEAFF
TRBD2	TRBV6-9	NA	TRBJ2-3	TGTGCCAGCAGTTATTCCCGGTTTGGCCTCGAGCGGGAGGGGGCAAAGAACACAGATACGCAGTATTTT	CASSYSRFGLEREGAKNTDTQYF
NA	TRBV6-2/TRBV6-3	NA	TRBJ2-1	TGTGCCAGCAAGCCAGGGGACTATAGCTACAATGAGCAGTTCTTC	CASKPGDYSYNEQFF
TRBD2	TRBV6-8	NA	TRBJ2-5	TGTGCCAGCAGTTACTCCTGGGGAGGGGAGACCCAGTACTTC	CASSYSWGGETQYF
TRBD2	TRBV19	many	TRBJ2-7	TGTGCCAGTAGTATCCAAGCGGGAGACGAGCAGTACTTC	CASSIQAGDEQYF
TRBD2	TRBV27	NA	TRBJ2-3	TGTGCCAGCAGCTTTCTTACTAGCGTTACAGATACGCAGTATTTT	CASSFLTSVTDTQYF
TRBD1	TRBV6-6	few	TRBJ2-7	TGTGCCAGCAGAAACATAGGGGGCGACGAGCAGTACTTC	CASRNIGGDEQYF
TRBD2	TRBV28	few	TRBJ2-1	TGTGCCAGCAGTTTTATAGCGGGAAAGTACAATGAGCAGTTCTTC	CASSFIAGKYNEQFF
NA	TRBV4-3	NA	TRBJ2-3	TGCGCCAGCAGCCAAGATCTATGGGATGGAGAAGATACGCAGTATTTT	CASSQDLWDGEDTQYF
TRBD2	TRBV20-1	few	TRBJ2-3	TGCAGTGCTTTTAGCGGGACTTCAGATACGCAGTATTTT	CSAFSGTSDTQYF